Sequencing of this T cell receptor (beta chain) was carried out in a study of T cell responses to AZD1222 COVID-19 vaccine. General study points: Reports say nearly half of spike-specific TCRs go after unmutated variant regions. Repertoires were obtained solely post-peak T cell response.

Libraries were prepared by immunoSEQ multiplex PCR; TCRdb keeps only in-frame clonotypes and omits some of them. This table has about 150,000 clones, approximately 91% appearing once. Pooling of second doses given at about 4 or about 12 weeks was done. Worth noting for this clone: Its specificity is not known.

V dropped 2 bases and J dropped 1 base, with 18 bases sitting between them. The CDR3 is 17 amino acids. Germline-derived CDR1 and CDR2 are GTSNPN and SVGIG (reference sequence). This sample comprised peripheral blood, obtained 28 days after the second AZD1222 dose. The sequence was obtained from an adult who received the AZD1222 COVID-19 vaccine. The chain links TRBV30 to TRBJ1-5; the D gene is possibly TRBD1 (5 bases). The CDR3: CAWSRRGGIASNQPQHF. CDR3 coding DNA: TGTGCCTGGAGTAGGAGGGGAGGGATTGCGAGCAATCAGCCCCAGCATTTT.